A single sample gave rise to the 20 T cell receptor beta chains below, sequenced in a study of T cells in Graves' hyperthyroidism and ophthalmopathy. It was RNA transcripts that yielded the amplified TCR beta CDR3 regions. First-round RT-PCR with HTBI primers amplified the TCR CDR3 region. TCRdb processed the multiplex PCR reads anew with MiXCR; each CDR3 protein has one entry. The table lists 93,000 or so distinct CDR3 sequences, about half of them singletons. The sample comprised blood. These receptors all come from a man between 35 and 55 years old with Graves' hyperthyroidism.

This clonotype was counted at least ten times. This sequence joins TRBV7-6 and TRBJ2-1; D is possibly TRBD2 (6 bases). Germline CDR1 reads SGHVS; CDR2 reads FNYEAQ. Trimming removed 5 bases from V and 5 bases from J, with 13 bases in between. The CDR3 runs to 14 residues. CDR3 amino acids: CASSPFSGNNEQFF. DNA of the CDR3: TGTGCCAGCAGCCCCTTTAGCGGCAACAATGAGCAGTTCTTC. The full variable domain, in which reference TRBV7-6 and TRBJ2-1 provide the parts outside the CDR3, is GAGVSQSPRYKVTKRGQDVALRCDPISGHVSLYWYRQALGQGPEFLTYFNYEAQQDKSGLPNDRFSAERPEGSISTLTIQRTEQRDSAMYRCASSPFSGNNEQFFGPGTRLTVL.

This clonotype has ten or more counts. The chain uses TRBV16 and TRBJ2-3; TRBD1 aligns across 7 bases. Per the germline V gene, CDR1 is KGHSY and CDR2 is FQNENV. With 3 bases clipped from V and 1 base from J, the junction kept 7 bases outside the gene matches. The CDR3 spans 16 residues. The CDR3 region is CASSHRTGPRTDTQYF. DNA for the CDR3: TGTGCCAGCAGCCACAGGACAGGCCCCCGCACAGATACGCAGTATTTT.

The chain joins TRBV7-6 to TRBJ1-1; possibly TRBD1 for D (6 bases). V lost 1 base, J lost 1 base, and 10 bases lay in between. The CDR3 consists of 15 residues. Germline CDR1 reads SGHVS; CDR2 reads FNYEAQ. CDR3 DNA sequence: TGTGCCAGCAGCTTAGGAGGCAGGGGGAACACTGAAGCTTTCTTT. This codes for CASSLGGRGNTEAFF.

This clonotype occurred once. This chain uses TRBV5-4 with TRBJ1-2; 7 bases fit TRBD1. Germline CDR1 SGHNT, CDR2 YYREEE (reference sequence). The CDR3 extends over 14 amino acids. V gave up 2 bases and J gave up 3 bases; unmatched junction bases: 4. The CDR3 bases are TGTGCCAGCAGCTTCGGACAGGCGGACTATGGCTACACCTTC. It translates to CASSFGQADYGYTF.

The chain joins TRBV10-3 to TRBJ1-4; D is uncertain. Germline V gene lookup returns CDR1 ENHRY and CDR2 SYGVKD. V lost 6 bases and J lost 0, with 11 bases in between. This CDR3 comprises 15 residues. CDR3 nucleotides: TGTGCCATCAGCGATACTTGGGCAACTAATGAAAAACTGTTTTTT. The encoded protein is CAISDTWATNEKLFF.

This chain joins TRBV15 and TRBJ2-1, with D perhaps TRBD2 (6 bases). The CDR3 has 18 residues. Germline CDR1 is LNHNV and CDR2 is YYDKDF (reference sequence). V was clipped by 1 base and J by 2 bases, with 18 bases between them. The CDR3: CATSRVHGRAGPYNEQFF. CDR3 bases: TGTGCCACCAGCAGAGTTCACGGTCGGGCGGGACCCTACAATGAGCAGTTCTTC.

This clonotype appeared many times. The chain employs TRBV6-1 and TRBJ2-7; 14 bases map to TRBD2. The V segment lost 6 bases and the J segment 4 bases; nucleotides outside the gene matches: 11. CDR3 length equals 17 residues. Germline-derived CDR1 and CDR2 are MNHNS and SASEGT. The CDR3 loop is CASSPGTSGRVGYEQYF. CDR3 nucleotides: TGTGCCAGCAGCCCCGGGACTAGCGGGAGAGTTGGGTACGAGCAGTACTTC.

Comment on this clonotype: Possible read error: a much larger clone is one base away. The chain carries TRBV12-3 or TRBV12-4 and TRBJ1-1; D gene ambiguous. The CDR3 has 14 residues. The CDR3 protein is CASSFNSLGFEAVF. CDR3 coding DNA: TGTGCCAGCAGTTTTAACTCTCTGGGGTTCGAAGCTGTCTTT.

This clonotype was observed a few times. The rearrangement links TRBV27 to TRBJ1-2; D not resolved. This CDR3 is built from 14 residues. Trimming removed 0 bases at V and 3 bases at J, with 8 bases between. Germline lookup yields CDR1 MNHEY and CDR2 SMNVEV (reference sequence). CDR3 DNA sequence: TGTGCCAGCAGTTTATCTCCGGCCTACTATGGCTACACCTTC. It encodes CASSLSPAYYGYTF.

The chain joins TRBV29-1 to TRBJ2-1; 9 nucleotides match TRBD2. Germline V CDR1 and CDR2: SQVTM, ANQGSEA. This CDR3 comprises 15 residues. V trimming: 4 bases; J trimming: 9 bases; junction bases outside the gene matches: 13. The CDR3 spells CSVVGGRGFLGEQFF. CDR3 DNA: TGCAGCGTTGTGGGCGGGAGGGGCTTTCTTGGTGAGCAGTTCTTC.

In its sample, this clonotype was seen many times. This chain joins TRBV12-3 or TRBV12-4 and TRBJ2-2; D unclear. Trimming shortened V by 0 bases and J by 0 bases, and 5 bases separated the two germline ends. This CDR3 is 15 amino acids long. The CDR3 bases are TGTGCCAGCAGTTTAGCCGGCTCGAACACCGGGGAGCTGTTTTTT. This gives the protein CASSLAGSNTGELFF.

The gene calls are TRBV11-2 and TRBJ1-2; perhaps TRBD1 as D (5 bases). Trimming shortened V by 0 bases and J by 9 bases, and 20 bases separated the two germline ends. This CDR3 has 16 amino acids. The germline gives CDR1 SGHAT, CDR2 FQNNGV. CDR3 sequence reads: CASSLDGLAGPYSYTF. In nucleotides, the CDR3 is TGTGCCAGCAGCTTAGATGGACTAGCGGGGCCCTACAGCTACACCTTC.

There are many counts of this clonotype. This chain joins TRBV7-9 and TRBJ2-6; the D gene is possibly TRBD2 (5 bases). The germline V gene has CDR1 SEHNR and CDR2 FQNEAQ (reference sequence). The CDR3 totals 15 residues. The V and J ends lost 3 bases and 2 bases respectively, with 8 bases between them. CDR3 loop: CASSFRGTGANVLTF. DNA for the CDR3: TGTGCCAGCAGCTTCCGGGGAACTGGGGCCAACGTCCTGACTTTC.

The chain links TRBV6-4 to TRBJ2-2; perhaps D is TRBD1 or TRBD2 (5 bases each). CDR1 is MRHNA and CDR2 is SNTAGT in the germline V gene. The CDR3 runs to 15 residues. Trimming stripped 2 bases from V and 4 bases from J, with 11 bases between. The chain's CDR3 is CASSDHRDGTGELFF. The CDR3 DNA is TGTGCCAGCAGTGACCACCGGGACGGCACCGGGGAGCTGTTTTTT.

Here the CDR3 DNA reads TGCGCCACCCCTTATGGCTACACCTTC. Translating it yields CATPYGYTF. This rearrangement joins TRBV10-1 to TRBJ1-2; D unresolved. V lost 10 bases and J 5 bases, leaving 5 bases between the germline ends. The CDR3 contains 9 residues. Germline V CDR1 and CDR2: WNHNN, SYGVQD (reference sequence).

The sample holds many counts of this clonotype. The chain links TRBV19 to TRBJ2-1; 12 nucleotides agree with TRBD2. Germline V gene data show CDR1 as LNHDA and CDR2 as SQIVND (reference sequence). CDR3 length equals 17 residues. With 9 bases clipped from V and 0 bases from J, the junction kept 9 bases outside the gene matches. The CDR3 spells CASRLAGAQSSYNEQFF. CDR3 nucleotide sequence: TGTGCCAGCCGACTAGCGGGAGCCCAAAGCTCCTACAATGAGCAGTTCTTC.

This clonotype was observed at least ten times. The CDR3 sequence: CASRPSDISNQPQHF. The CDR3 region has the DNA TGTGCCAGTAGGCCTAGCGACATTAGCAATCAGCCCCAGCATTTT. The rearrangement uses TRBV19 and TRBJ1-5; D gene unclear. Germline values: CDR1 LNHDA, CDR2 SQIVND (reference sequence). The CDR3 consists of 15 residues. Trimming removed 6 bases from V and 0 bases from J, with 12 bases in between. The whole variable domain, filled in from reference TRBV19 and TRBJ1-5, reads DGGITQSPKYLFRKEGQNVTLSCEQNLNHDAMYWYRQDPGQGLRLIYYSQIVNDFQKGDIAEGYSVSREKKESFPLTVTSAQKNPTAFYLCASRPSDISNQPQHFGDGTRLSIL.

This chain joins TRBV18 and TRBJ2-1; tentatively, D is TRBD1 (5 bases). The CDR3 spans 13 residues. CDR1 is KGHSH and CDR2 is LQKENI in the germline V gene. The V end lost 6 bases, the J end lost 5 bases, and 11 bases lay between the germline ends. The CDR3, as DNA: TGTGCCAGCTCGCCGAAGGGGCACAATGAGCAGTTCTTC. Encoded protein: CASSPKGHNEQFF.

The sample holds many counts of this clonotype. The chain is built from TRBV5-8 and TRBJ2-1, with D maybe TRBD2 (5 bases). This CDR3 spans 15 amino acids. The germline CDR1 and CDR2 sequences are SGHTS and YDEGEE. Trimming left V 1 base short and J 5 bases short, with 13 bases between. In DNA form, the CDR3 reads TGTGCCAGCAGCTTGTGGCAGCCCGGGGACAATGAGCAGTTCTTC. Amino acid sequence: CASSLWQPGDNEQFF. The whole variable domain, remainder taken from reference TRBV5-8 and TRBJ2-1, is EAGVTQSPTHLIKTRGQQATLRCSPISGHTSVYWYQQALGLGLQFLLWYDEGEERNRGNFPPRFSGRQFPNYSSELNVNALELEDSALYLCASSLWQPGDNEQFFGPGTRLTVL.

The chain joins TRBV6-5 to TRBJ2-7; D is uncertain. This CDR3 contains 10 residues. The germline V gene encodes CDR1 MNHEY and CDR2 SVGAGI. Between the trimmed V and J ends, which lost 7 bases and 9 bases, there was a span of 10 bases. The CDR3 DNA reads TGTGCCAGCAAGCTGTCAGGGCAGTACTTC. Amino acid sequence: CASKLSGQYF.